The 25 T cell receptor beta chains below come from one sample, sequenced in a study of blood T cell repertoires in COVID-19. Sequencing was performed with immunoSEQ multiplex PCR; in TCRdb, only in-frame clones are kept and a portion is missing. The profile shows more than 200,000 clones, roughly 80% of them singletons. Sequencing used peripheral blood. The receptors come from a woman older than 75 with COVID-19, enrolled during active disease.

V is TRBV2 and J is TRBJ1-2; tentative D call: TRBD1 (5 bases). The CDR3 sequence is 12 residues long. CDR1 and CDR2 from the germline V gene are SNHLY and FYNNEI. The V and J ends lost 3 bases and 7 bases respectively, with 9 bases between them. CDR3 DNA: TGTGCCAGCAGTGAGACCGGGGGTGGCTACACCTTC. Translating it yields CASSETGGGYTF.

The chain combines TRBV7-9 with TRBJ2-1; 9 positions match TRBD2. The V gene's germline CDR1 is SEHNR and CDR2 FQNEAQ (reference sequence). The CDR3 extends over 15 amino acids. Unmatched junction bases numbered 6, after V lost 2 bases and J lost 7 bases. DNA of the CDR3: TGTGCCAGCAGCTTAAGAGCGGGGGGAGAAAATGAGCAGTTCTTC. It specifies CASSLRAGGENEQFF.

The chain links TRBV7-9 to TRBJ1-4; D is unclear. The CDR3 length is 15 residues. CDR1 and CDR2 (germline): SEHNR, FQNEAQ (reference sequence). V dropped 5 bases and J dropped 1 base, with 11 bases sitting between them. DNA of the CDR3: TGTGCCAGCAGCGCCTATCTATTAACTAATGAAAAACTGTTTTTT. This gives the protein CASSAYLLTNEKLFF.

This sequence joins TRBV20-1 and TRBJ1-2, with no clear D. The CDR3 has 11 residues. Trimming stripped 2 bases from V and 4 bases from J, with 5 bases between. Germline V gene sequence: CDR1 DFQATT, CDR2 SNEGSKA (reference sequence). For the CDR3, the DNA is TGCAGTGCTAGAAGCATCTATGGCTACACCTTC. It translates to CSARSIYGYTF.

This chain connects TRBV10-3 to TRBJ2-3; TRBD1 matches 9 bases. J lost 5 bases, V lost 10 bases, and 10 bases had no gene match. This CDR3 spans 14 amino acids. CDR1 and CDR2 from the germline V gene are ENHRY and SYGVKD. This CDR3 is CATTAQGAEDTQYF. For the CDR3, the DNA is TGTGCCACGACTGCACAGGGGGCGGAAGATACGCAGTATTTT.

Here the CDR3 DNA reads TGTGCCAGCAGCTTAAGGTCGGACAGGTTTTACAATGAGCAGTTCTTC. Translating gives CASSLRSDRFYNEQFF. This chain joins TRBV11-2 and TRBJ2-1; 7 nucleotides agree with TRBD1. Germline CDR1 and CDR2: SGHAT and FQNNGV. The CDR3 consists of 16 residues. Trimming removed 2 bases from V and 4 bases from J; junction bases left unmatched: 8.

This clone was detected only once. V is TRBV2 and J is TRBJ2-7, with 11 nucleotides matching TRBD1. The junction had 4 bases not matched to a gene; V was cut back by 9 bases and J by 6 bases. Germline CDR1 reads SNHLY; CDR2 reads FYNNEI. The CDR3 loop spans 12 amino acids. DNA of the CDR3: TGTGCCAGAGGACAGGGGGCGGGCGAGCAGTACTTC. This sequence encodes CARGQGAGEQYF.

This rearrangement joins TRBV7-9 to TRBJ1-6; 9 positions match TRBD1. V lost 6 bases and J lost 11; bases outside the gene matches: 17. Germline V CDR1 and CDR2: SEHNR, FQNEAQ (reference sequence). The CDR3 has 17 residues. The CDR3: CASSTNTPGTGSPPLHF. CDR3 in DNA: TGTGCCAGCAGTACGAACACCCCCGGGACAGGGTCCCCACCCCTCCACTTT.

V is TRBV19 and J is TRBJ1-6; 7 bases align to TRBD1. The CDR3 runs to 17 residues. Per germline, CDR1 LNHDA and CDR2 SQIVND (reference sequence). V lost 0 bases and J lost 8; bases outside the gene matches: 10. CDR3 nucleotide sequence: TGTGCCAGTAGTATAGAAAGGGGGCGCGGGGATTATTCACCCCTCCACTTT. This translates into CASSIERGRGDYSPLHF.

CDR3 protein: CASSLSGGYGYTF. Written as DNA, the CDR3 is TGTGCCAGCAGTTTATCCGGGGGCTATGGCTACACCTTC. V is TRBV28 and J is TRBJ1-2, with D possibly being TRBD1 (5 bases). The CDR3 runs 13 residues. V lost 1 base to trimming and J lost 4 bases, with 7 bases between them. Germline V gene data show CDR1 as MDHEN and CDR2 as SYDVKM.

The chain carries TRBV30 and TRBJ2-1; 8 bases line up with TRBD2. Germline CDR1 GTSNPN, CDR2 SVGIG (reference sequence). The CDR3 has 15 residues. Unmatched junction bases numbered 6, after V lost 2 bases and J lost 3 bases. CDR3 sequence reads: CAWSSTRGDYNEQFF. CDR3 DNA sequence: TGTGCCTGGAGTTCGACGCGGGGGGACTACAATGAGCAGTTCTTC.

The chain carries TRBV7-8 and TRBJ1-2; D gene unclear. Trimming removed 1 base from V and 5 bases from J, with 17 bases in between. Germline CDR1 and CDR2: SGHVS and FQNEAQ. The length of the CDR3 is 16 residues. CDR3 DNA: TGTGCCAGCAGCTTAGTTTTCGGGGAGGTTAGGTATGGCTACACCTTC. It yields the protein CASSLVFGEVRYGYTF. The entire variable domain, with the rest obtained from reference TRBV7-8 and TRBJ1-2, is as follows: GAGVSQSPRYKVAKRGQDVALRCDPISGHVSLFWYQQALGQGPEFLTYFQNEAQLDKSGLPSDRFFAERPEGSVSTLKIQRTQQEDSAVYLCASSLVFGEVRYGYTFGSGTRLTVV.

V is TRBV5-1 and J is TRBJ1-1; 7 nucleotides line up with TRBD1. CDR1 and CDR2 (germline): SGHRS, YFSETQ. V was pared by 4 bases and J by 1 base, with 7 bases of the junction left unmatched. This CDR3 is built from 15 residues. Written as DNA, the CDR3 is TGCGCCAGCAGCGGCAACAGGGGTGGGAACACTGAAGCTTTCTTT. It yields the protein CASSGNRGGNTEAFF.

The J gene is TRBJ1-2, the V gene TRBV5-4; 7 positions agree with TRBD1. This CDR3 spans 14 amino acids. Germline V gene lookup returns CDR1 SGHNT and CDR2 YYREEE (reference sequence). Trimming removed 0 bases from V and 8 bases from J; junction bases left unmatched: 7. The CDR3 nucleotides read TGTGCCAGCAGCTTGGGAGGGGGCGAAGTGGGCTACACCTTC. Amino acid sequence: CASSLGGGEVGYTF. Complete variable domain (other parts from reference TRBV5-4 and TRBJ1-2): ETGVTQSPTHLIKTRGQQVTLRCSSQSGHNTVSWYQQALGQGPQFIFQYYREEENGRGNFPPRFSGLQFPNYSSELNVNALELDDSALYLCASSLGGGEVGYTFGSGTRLTVV.

The chain joins TRBV28 to TRBJ1-4, with D maybe TRBD1 (5 bases). The CDR3 is made up of 14 amino acids. With 2 bases removed from V and 8 bases from J, the gap between germline ends came to 12 bases. The germline V gene has CDR1 MDHEN and CDR2 SYDVKM. CDR3 sequence: CASSLPQGEEKLFF. The CDR3 coding sequence is TGTGCCAGCAGTTTACCCCAGGGCGAGGAAAAACTGTTTTTT. Together with reference TRBV28 and TRBJ1-4, the CDR3 gives the full variable domain: DVKVTQSSRYLVKRTGEKVFLECVQDMDHENMFWYRQDPGLGLRLIYFSYDVKMKEKGDIPEGYSVSREKKERFSLILESASTNQTSMYLCASSLPQGEEKLFFGSGTQLSVL.

This chain joins TRBV7-9 and TRBJ2-7; D is uncertain. Germline V gene lookup returns CDR1 SEHNR and CDR2 FQNEAQ (reference sequence). The CDR3 is 17 amino acids. The ends were cut back, 0 bases at V and 6 bases at J, with 21 bases in the middle. The chain's CDR3 is CASSLANPALVGLEQYF. The CDR3 DNA sequence: TGTGCCAGCAGCTTAGCGAATCCCGCCCTTGTTGGGCTCGAGCAGTACTTC.

V is TRBV7-2 and J is TRBJ2-1; 11 positions match TRBD2. The CDR3 is 13 amino acids. Unmatched junction bases numbered 0, after V lost 5 bases and J lost 6 bases. Per germline, CDR1 SGHTA and CDR2 FQGNSA. The CDR3 region has the DNA TGTGCCAGCAGCACTAGCGGGGGCAATGAGCAGTTCTTC. Its translation is CASSTSGGNEQFF.

The gene calls are TRBV29-1 and TRBJ1-5; no reliable D call. The V gene's germline CDR1 is SQVTM and CDR2 ANQGSEA. The CDR3 contains 13 residues. Trimming removed 1 base at V and 0 bases at J, with 4 bases between. The CDR3 DNA follows: TGCAGCGTTGAAGCAGGTAGCAATCAGCCCCAGCATTTT. Translation: CSVEAGSNQPQHF.

The chain couples TRBV5-6 to TRBJ1-4, with D uncertain. The CDR3 length is 15 residues. V was pared by 0 bases and J by 7 bases, with 13 bases between. Germline V gives CDR1 SGHDT, CDR2 YYEEEE. The CDR3 protein is CASSLGGFKVEKLFF. Written as DNA, the CDR3 is TGTGCCAGCAGCTTGGGCGGGTTTAAGGTTGAAAAACTGTTTTTT.

The chain recombines TRBV6-6 with TRBJ2-2; weak D call: TRBD1 (5 bases). Between the trimmed V and J ends, which lost 2 bases and 7 bases, there was a span of 14 bases. Germline loops: CDR1 MNHNY, CDR2 SVGAGI (reference sequence). This CDR3 is 15 amino acids long. The CDR3 sequence: CASSYAGPSGGELFF. The CDR3 bases are TGTGCCAGCAGTTACGCAGGGCCGTCCGGCGGGGAGCTGTTTTTT.

There are a few counts of this clone. Other DNA sequences in the sample encode the same CDR3. The V call is TRBV6-5, the J call TRBJ1-3, with D possibly matching TRBD1 (5 bases). The germline CDR1 and CDR2 sequences are MNHEY and SVGAGI. The CDR3 extends over 14 amino acids. Trimming took 4 bases from V and 3 from J, leaving 10 bases between them. CDR3 sequence: CASSSPDSGNTIYF. The CDR3 coding sequence is TGTGCCAGCAGTTCCCCAGACAGTGGAAACACCATATATTTT.

The rearrangement joins TRBV3-1 (or the pseudogene TRBV3-2) to TRBJ1-1; 9 bases are a match to TRBD1. This CDR3 comprises 17 residues. Unmatched junction bases numbered 6, after V lost 1 base and J lost 0 bases. Per the germline V gene, CDR1 is LGHDT and CDR2 is YNNKEL (reference sequence). The CDR3 protein is CASSQGRDRELNTEAFF. As DNA, the CDR3 is TGTGCCAGCAGCCAAGGGCGGGACAGGGAGTTGAACACTGAAGCTTTCTTT.

The rearrangement uses TRBV7-8 and TRBJ1-5; TRBD1 matches 8 bases. CDR1 is SGHVS and CDR2 is FQNEAQ in the germline V gene. J was trimmed by 2 bases and V by 5 bases; bases with no gene match: 11. The CDR3 contains 17 residues. The CDR3 spells CASSPGQGGHGNQPQHF. CDR3 coding DNA: TGTGCCAGCAGCCCAGGACAGGGAGGACATGGCAATCAGCCCCAGCATTTT.

The V gene is TRBV7-3, the J gene TRBJ2-5; D possibly corresponds to TRBD2 (6 bases). Germline assignment: CDR1 SGHTA and CDR2 FQGTGA. This CDR3 is built from 14 residues. V lost 5 bases to trimming and J lost 2 bases, with 12 bases between them. In DNA form, the CDR3 reads TGTGCCAGCAGCCGGGGGTCCACACAAGAGACCCAGTACTTC. This sequence encodes CASSRGSTQETQYF.

The chain has TRBV7-2 and TRBJ1-2, with D hard to call. This CDR3 spans 14 amino acids. V lost 2 bases, J lost 4 bases, and 11 bases lay in between. Per the germline V gene, CDR1 is SGHTA and CDR2 is FQGNSA. Here the CDR3 reads CASSLNLGGYGYTF. The CDR3 DNA follows: TGTGCCAGCAGCTTAAATCTCGGCGGCTATGGCTACACCTTC.